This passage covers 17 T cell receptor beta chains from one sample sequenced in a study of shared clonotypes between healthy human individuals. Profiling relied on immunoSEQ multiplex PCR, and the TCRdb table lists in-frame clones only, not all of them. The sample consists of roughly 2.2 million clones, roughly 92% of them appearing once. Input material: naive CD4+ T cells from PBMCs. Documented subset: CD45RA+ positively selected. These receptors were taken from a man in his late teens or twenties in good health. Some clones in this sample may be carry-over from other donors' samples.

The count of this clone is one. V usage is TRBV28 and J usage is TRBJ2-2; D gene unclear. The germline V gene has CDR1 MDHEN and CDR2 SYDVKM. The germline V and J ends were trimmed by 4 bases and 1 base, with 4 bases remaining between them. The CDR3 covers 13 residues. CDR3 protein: CASSSRNTGELFF. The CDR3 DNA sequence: TGTGCCAGCAGTTCCAGGAACACCGGGGAGCTGTTTTTT.

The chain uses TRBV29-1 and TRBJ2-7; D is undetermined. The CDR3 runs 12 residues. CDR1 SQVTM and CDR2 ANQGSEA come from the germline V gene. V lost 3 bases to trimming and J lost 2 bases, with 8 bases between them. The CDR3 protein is CSVESTAYEQYF. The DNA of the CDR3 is TGCAGCGTTGAGAGCACAGCCTACGAGCAGTACTTC.

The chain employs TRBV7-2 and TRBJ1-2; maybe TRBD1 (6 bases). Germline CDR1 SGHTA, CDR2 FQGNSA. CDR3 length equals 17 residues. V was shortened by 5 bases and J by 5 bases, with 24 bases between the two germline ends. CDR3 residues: CASSPDGGAGVFYGYTF. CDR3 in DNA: TGTGCCAGCAGCCCTGACGGGGGGGCAGGTGTCTTTTATGGCTACACCTTC.

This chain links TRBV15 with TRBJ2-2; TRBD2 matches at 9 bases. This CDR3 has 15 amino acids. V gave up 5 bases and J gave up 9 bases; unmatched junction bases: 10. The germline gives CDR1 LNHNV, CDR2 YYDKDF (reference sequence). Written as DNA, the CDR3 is TGTGCCACCAGCTCCGGGACTAGCCGTCGGAGGGAGCTGTTTTTT. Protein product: CATSSGTSRRRELFF.

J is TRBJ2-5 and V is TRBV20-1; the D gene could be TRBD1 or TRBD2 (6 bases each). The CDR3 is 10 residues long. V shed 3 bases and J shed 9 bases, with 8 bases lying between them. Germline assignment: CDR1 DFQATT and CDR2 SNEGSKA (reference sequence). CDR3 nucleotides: TGCAGTGCTAGTAGGGGGGCCCAGTACTTC. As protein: CSASRGAQYF.

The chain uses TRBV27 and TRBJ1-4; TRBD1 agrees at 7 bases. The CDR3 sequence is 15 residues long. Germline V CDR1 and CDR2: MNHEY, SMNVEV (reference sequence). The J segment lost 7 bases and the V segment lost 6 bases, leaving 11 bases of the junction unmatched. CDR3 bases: TGTGCCAGCAGGCCCAAGACAGGGCAGATTGAAAAACTGTTTTTT. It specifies CASRPKTGQIEKLFF. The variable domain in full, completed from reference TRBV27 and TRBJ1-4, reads EAQVTQNPRYLITVTGKKLTVTCSQNMNHEYMSWYRQDPGLGLRQIYYSMNVEVTDKGDVPEGYKVSRKEKRNFPLILESPSPNQTSLYFCASRPKTGQIEKLFFGSGTQLSVL.

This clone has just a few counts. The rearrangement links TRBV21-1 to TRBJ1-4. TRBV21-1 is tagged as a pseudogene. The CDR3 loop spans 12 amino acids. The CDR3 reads CASSKAGPRTFF. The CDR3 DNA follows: TGTGCCAGCAGCAAAGCCGGACCCCGTACCTTTTTT.

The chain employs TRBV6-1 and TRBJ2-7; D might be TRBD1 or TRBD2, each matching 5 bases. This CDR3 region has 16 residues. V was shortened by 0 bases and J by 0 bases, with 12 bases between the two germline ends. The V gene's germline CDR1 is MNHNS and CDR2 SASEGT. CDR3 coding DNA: TGTGCCAGCAGTGAAGCGGGGGAAAGAGGCTCCTACGAGCAGTACTTC. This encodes CASSEAGERGSYEQYF.

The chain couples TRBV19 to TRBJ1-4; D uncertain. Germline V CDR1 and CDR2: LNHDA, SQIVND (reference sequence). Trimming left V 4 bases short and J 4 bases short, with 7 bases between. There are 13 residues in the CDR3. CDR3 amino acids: CASSKRRNEKLFF. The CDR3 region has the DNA TGTGCCAGTAGTAAGCGACGTAATGAAAAACTGTTTTTT. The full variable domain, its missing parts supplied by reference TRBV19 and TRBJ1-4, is DGGITQSPKYLFRKEGQNVTLSCEQNLNHDAMYWYRQDPGQGLRLIYYSQIVNDFQKGDIAEGYSVSREKKESFPLTVTSAQKNPTAFYLCASSKRRNEKLFFGSGTQLSVL.

The CDR3 DNA follows: TGTGCCAGCAGAAAGGACAGGGAGAACACCGGGGAGCTGTTTTTT. Its translation is CASRKDRENTGELFF. V usage is TRBV28 and J usage is TRBJ2-2, with 8 nucleotides matching TRBD1. Unmatched junction bases numbered 4, after V lost 6 bases and J lost 1 base. The CDR3 is 15 residues long. Germline V gene sequence: CDR1 MDHEN, CDR2 SYDVKM.

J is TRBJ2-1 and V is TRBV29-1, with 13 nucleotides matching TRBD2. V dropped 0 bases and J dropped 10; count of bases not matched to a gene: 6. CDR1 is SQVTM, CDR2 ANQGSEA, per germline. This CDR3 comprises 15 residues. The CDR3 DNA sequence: TGCAGCGTTGAAGAGGTCGGACTAGCGGGAGAGGAGCAGTTCTTC. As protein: CSVEEVGLAGEEQFF.

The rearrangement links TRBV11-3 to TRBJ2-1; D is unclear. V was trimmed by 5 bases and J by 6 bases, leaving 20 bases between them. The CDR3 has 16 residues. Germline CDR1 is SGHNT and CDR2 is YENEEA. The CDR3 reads CASSGLPGKGSNEQFF. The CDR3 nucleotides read TGTGCCAGCAGCGGGCTCCCGGGTAAGGGATCCAATGAGCAGTTCTTC.

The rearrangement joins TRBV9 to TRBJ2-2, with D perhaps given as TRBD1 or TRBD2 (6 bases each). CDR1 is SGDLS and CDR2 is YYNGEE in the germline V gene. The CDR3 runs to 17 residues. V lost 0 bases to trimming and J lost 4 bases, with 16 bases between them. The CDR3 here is CASSVGLWGATTGELFF. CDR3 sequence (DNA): TGTGCCAGCAGCGTAGGGCTGTGGGGGGCCACCACCGGGGAGCTGTTTTTT.

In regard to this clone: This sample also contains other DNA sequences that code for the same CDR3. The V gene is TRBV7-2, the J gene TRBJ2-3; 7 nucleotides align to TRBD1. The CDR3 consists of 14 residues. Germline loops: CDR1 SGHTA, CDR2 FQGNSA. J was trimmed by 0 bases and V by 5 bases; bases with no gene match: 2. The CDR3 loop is CASSRGLSTDTQYF. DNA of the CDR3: TGTGCCAGCAGCAGGGGGCTTAGCACAGATACGCAGTATTTT.

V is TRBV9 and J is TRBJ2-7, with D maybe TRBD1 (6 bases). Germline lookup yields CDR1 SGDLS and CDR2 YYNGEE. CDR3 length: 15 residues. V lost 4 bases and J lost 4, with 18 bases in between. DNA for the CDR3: TGTGCCAGCAGCCGCCACGACAGGACCCTTTACGAGCAGTACTTC. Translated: CASSRHDRTLYEQYF. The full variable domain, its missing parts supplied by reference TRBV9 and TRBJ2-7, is DSGVTQTPKHLITATGQRVTLRCSPRSGDLSVYWYQQSLDQGLQFLIQYYNGEERAKGNILERFSAQQFPDLHSELNLSSLELGDSALYFCASSRHDRTLYEQYFGPGTRLTVT.

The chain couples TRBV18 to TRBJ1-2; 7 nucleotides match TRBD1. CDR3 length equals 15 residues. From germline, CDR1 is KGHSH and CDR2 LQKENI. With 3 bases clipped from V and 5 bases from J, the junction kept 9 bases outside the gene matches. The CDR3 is CASSPLGQVGYGYTF. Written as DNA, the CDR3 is TGTGCCAGCTCACCGCTTGGACAGGTTGGGTATGGCTACACCTTC. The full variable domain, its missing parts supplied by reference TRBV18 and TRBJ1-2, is NAGVMQNPRHLVRRRGQEARLRCSPMKGHSHVYWYRQLPEEGLKFMVYLQKENIIDESGMPKERFSAEFPKEGPSILRIQQVVRGDSAAYFCASSPLGQVGYGYTFGSGTRLTVV.

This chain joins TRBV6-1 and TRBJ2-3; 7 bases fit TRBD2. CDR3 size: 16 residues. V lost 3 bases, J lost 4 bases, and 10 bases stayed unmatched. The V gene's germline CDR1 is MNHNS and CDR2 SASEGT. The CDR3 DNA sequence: TGTGCCAGCAGTGACCGGACTAGTCGACTCGCAGATACGCAGTATTTT. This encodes CASSDRTSRLADTQYF.